Listed below are T cell receptor beta chains from one sample, sequenced in a study of T-cell memory formation after mild COVID-19. In TCRdb, the 5' RACE reads were re-called with MiXCR into one record per CDR3 protein. The table records over 500,000 distinct CDR3 sequences, 15% to 20% of them present only once. The specimen sequenced was PBMCs or a T cell subset sorted from them (not recorded which). Receptors were obtained from an adult woman who had mild COVID-19 (a few samples of this study predate the infection). Cell type and time point are not known. CDR3s include the opening cysteine and the closing phenylalanine or tryptophan. A D gene is named only where the DNA matches it firmly. Size values are once, few and many counts, or a class for expanded clones, and some rows have none.

.	TRBV18	TRBD2	TRBJ2-1	TGTGCCAGCTCACCACCGCTAGCGGGAGTGGGTAATGAGCAGTTCTTC	CASSPPLAGVGNEQFF
.	TRBV3-1	TRBD2	TRBJ2-3	TGTGCCAGCAGCCCGGGACTAGCGGGGAATCCCACAGATACGCAGTATTTT	CASSPGLAGNPTDTQYF
few	TRBV5-1	.	TRBJ2-7	TGCGCCAGCAGCATCGAAGGGGACTACGAGCAGTACTTC	CASSIEGDYEQYF
.	TRBV4-1	TRBD1	TRBJ2-3	TGCGCCAGCAGCCAAGACCGGACAGGGATGGATACGCAGTATTTT	CASSQDRTGMDTQYF
.	TRBV12-3/TRBV12-4	TRBD2	TRBJ2-1	TGTGCCAGCAGTCCCCTCGATGGCGGGAGGAATGAGCAGTTCTTC	CASSPLDGGRNEQFF
.	TRBV2	.	TRBJ2-2	TGTGCCAGCAGTGGTTTTGGGGGAGAGAACACCGGGGAGCTGTTTTTT	CASSGFGGENTGELFF
few	TRBV18	.	TRBJ2-1	TGTGCCAGCTCACCAGGGGACACGAGCTCCTACAATGAGCAGTTCTTC	CASSPGDTSSYNEQFF
.	TRBV7-8	.	TRBJ1-2	TGTGCCAGCAGCGGGGGGAACTATGGCTACACCTTC	CASSGGNYGYTF
many	TRBV7-9	.	TRBJ2-1	TGTGCCAGCAGTTCACCGGTGAATGAGCAGTTCTTC	CASSSPVNEQFF
.	TRBV6-1	.	TRBJ1-1	TGTGCCAGCAGTGAAGCTTACACTGAAGCTTTCTTT	CASSEAYTEAFF
.	TRBV7-2	TRBD1	TRBJ2-5	TGTGCCAGCAGCTTATCGACAGGGCGCCAAGAGACCCAGTACTTC	CASSLSTGRQETQYF
many	TRBV7-9	.	TRBJ2-7	TGTGCCAGCAGCGGCGGCAGTCCCTACGAGCAGTACTTC	CASSGGSPYEQYF
few	TRBV7-9	.	TRBJ2-7	TGTGCCAGCAGCCCGATGAGGCCTCCCTACGAGCAGTACTTC	CASSPMRPPYEQYF
few	TRBV15	.	TRBJ1-2	TGTGCCACCAGCAGATCCCTTAACTATGGCTACACCTTC	CATSRSLNYGYTF
.	TRBV24-1	TRBD1	TRBJ1-5	TGTGCCACCGGAGACAGGGAAGTCAATCAGCCCCAGCATTTT	CATGDREVNQPQHF
.	TRBV2	.	TRBJ2-7	TGTGCCAGCAGTGAAGATGGGGGCGGGAGCCCCTACGAGCAGTACTTC	CASSEDGGGSPYEQYF
.	TRBV5-6	TRBD1	TRBJ2-7	TGTGCCAGCAGCAGTTCGGGGACAGGCTTATACGAGCAGTACTTC	CASSSSGTGLYEQYF
few	TRBV2	.	TRBJ2-7	TGTGCCAGCAGTGAATGGTCGGAAAATCTCTACGAGCAGTACTTC	CASSEWSENLYEQYF
.	TRBV7-9	TRBD1	TRBJ1-1	TGTGCCAGCAGGCATACCGGGACAGGTTTCCACACTGAAGCTTTCTTT	CASRHTGTGFHTEAFF
.	TRBV4-2	TRBD2	TRBJ2-1	TGTGCCAGCAGCCAAACCGTCGGCGGGAGGTACAATGAGCAGTTCTTC	CASSQTVGGRYNEQFF
.	TRBV7-2	.	TRBJ1-2	TGTGCCAGCAGCTTTGGGTTCGGAGGAGGCTACACCTTC	CASSFGFGGGYTF
.	TRBV11-2	TRBD2	TRBJ2-3	TGTGCCAGCAGCCGAAAAGCGGGGGGGCAGCCAGATACGCAGTATTTT	CASSRKAGGQPDTQYF
.	TRBV19	TRBD2	TRBJ2-7	TGTGCCAGTAGTGCGCCTTCCGGGACTAGATACGAGCAGTACTTC	CASSAPSGTRYEQYF
.	TRBV19	TRBD2	TRBJ2-7	TGTGCCAGTATAAGAGGGACTAGCTCCTACGAGCAGTACTTC	CASIRGTSSYEQYF
.	TRBV12-3/TRBV12-4	.	TRBJ1-2	TGTGCCAGCCTAAGCCAAGGGGGAGCTTGGTATGGCTACACCTTC	CASLSQGGAWYGYTF
.	TRBV18	TRBD2	TRBJ2-7	TGTGCCAGCTCACCATCGGGGGGGGTCTACGAGCAGTACTTC	CASSPSGGVYEQYF
few	TRBV5-4	.	TRBJ2-6	TGTGCCAGCAAAAGCCCCGGGGCCAACGTCCTGACTTTC	CASKSPGANVLTF
.	TRBV7-9	.	TRBJ2-2	TGTGCCAGCAGTCCCCCGGGACCCCTCACCGGGGAGCTGTTTTTT	CASSPPGPLTGELFF
.	TRBV19	.	TRBJ1-3	TGTGCCAGTAGTATAGCCGGCGGGGTCGGAAACACCATATATTTT	CASSIAGGVGNTIYF
.	TRBV20-1	TRBD2	TRBJ2-1	TGCAGTGCTAGCAGGACTAGCGGGGGGGTCTACAATGAGCAGTTCTTC	CSASRTSGGVYNEQFF
.	TRBV5-1	.	TRBJ2-1	TGCGCCAGCAGCTTGAGGGGAGGAAACAATGAGCAGTTCTTC	CASSLRGGNNEQFF
few	TRBV7-8	.	TRBJ1-5	TGTGCCAGCAGCTTAGCCGACGATCAGCCCCAGCATTTT	CASSLADDQPQHF
few	TRBV12-3/TRBV12-4	.	TRBJ2-7	TGTGCCAGCACCAGAAGGACTTCTCCTATCTACGAGCAGTACTTC	CASTRRTSPIYEQYF
few	TRBV12-3/TRBV12-4	.	TRBJ1-1	TGTGCCAGCACCCCCACCCCGGGGGCGAACACTGAAGCTTTCTTT	CASTPTPGANTEAFF
few	TRBV4-1	.	TRBJ1-1	TGCGCCAGCAGCCAAGATCGTTGGGAGGATGTTGGAGTCACTGAAGCTTTCTTT	CASSQDRWEDVGVTEAFF
.	TRBV20-1	.	TRBJ2-7	TGCAGTGCTAGAGCTGGGGAACCCCGCTACGAGCAGTACTTC	CSARAGEPRYEQYF
.	TRBV9	TRBD2	TRBJ2-3	TGTGCCAGCAGCGGCCCTTCGTTGCGGGAGTCCACAGATACGCAGTATTTT	CASSGPSLRESTDTQYF
.	TRBV5-1	.	TRBJ1-5	TGCGCCAGCAGCTTGATCACAGGACCCAATCAGCCCCAGCATTTT	CASSLITGPNQPQHF
few	TRBV29-1	.	TRBJ1-1	TGCAGCGTTGAAGATAGGCAGGCTAATGAAGCTTTCTTT	CSVEDRQANEAFF
.	TRBV5-5	.	TRBJ2-1	TGTGCCAGCAGCCCTTTCGGGAGCTTCGGTAATGAGCAGTTCTTC	CASSPFGSFGNEQFF
few	TRBV9	.	TRBJ2-5	TGTGCCAGCAGCGTAGATCCCCTGTACCAAGAGACCCAGTACTTC	CASSVDPLYQETQYF
.	TRBV3-1	.	TRBJ2-1	TGTGCCAGCAGCCAAGAGGCTAGCTACAATGAGCAGTTCTTC	CASSQEASYNEQFF
few	TRBV3-1	.	TRBJ2-5	TGTGCCAGCAGCCTAAGATGGCAGAAAGAGACCCAGTACTTC	CASSLRWQKETQYF
few	TRBV12-3/TRBV12-4	.	TRBJ1-2	TGTGCCAGCAGTCCAGGACACCTCTACTATGGCTACACCTTC	CASSPGHLYYGYTF
.	TRBV5-1	.	TRBJ2-1	TGCGCCAGCAGCTTGGTTGGGAACACCTACAATGAGCAGTTCTTC	CASSLVGNTYNEQFF
.	TRBV6-5	TRBD2	TRBJ2-1	TGTGCCAGCAGTGGACCGGGACTAGCGGGGCTTTACAATGAGCAGTTCTTC	CASSGPGLAGLYNEQFF
.	TRBV7-2	TRBD2	TRBJ2-7	TGTGCCAGCAGCTTAGCTCCAAATAGTCTGGCGGGAGTATCAAACGAGCAGTACTTC	CASSLAPNSLAGVSNEQYF
.	TRBV5-1	.	TRBJ2-1	TGCGCCAGCAGCTTCGGGCGGGGCAATGAGCAGTTCTTC	CASSFGRGNEQFF
.	TRBV15	.	TRBJ1-5	TGTGCCACCAGTTCGGGAGGACAGTCCGTTAGACAGCCCCAGCATTTT	CATSSGGQSVRQPQHF
few	TRBV21-1	.	TRBJ1-5	TGTGCCAGCAGCACCACTCCGGGACAGGGCCGGAGAAATTATCAGCCCCAGCATTTT	CASSTTPGQGRRNYQPQHF
many	TRBV5-4	TRBD1	TRBJ2-3	TGTGCCAGCAGCTACGGACAGGGGGCCACAGATACGCAGTATTTT	CASSYGQGATDTQYF
many	TRBV20-1	TRBD1	TRBJ1-6	TGCAGTGCTCGGGATCACAGGGGAGGGGGTAATTCACCCCTCCACTTT	CSARDHRGGGNSPLHF
.	TRBV30	TRBD1	TRBJ1-2	TGTGCCTGGAGTACAGGGGTCTATGGCTACACCTTC	CAWSTGVYGYTF
few	TRBV6-5	.	TRBJ2-7	TGTGCCAGCAGTTACCGCGACGGGGCAGCCTACGAGCAGTACTTC	CASSYRDGAAYEQYF
many	TRBV9	.	TRBJ2-5	TGTGCCAGCAGCGTGAAAGGGGCCGGGGAGACCCAGTACTTC	CASSVKGAGETQYF
few	TRBV20-1	.	TRBJ2-7	TGCAGTGCTAGCATACTAGGGGAGTTAGGCGAGCAGTACTTC	CSASILGELGEQYF
few	TRBV6-2/TRBV6-3	.	TRBJ2-7	TGTGCCAGCAGTTCCTCTCTGCGGGCCCTCTCCTACGAGCAGTACTTC	CASSSSLRALSYEQYF